This is a list of T cell receptor beta chains from one sample in a study of monozygotic twins with inflammatory bowel disease. TCRdb reworked the 5' RACE reads into one entry per CDR3 protein, no DNA. In all, the sample yields some 450,000 distinct CDR3 sequences. Sequenced: blood. Every receptor here comes from a human donor with ulcerative colitis or Crohn's disease, or a healthy co-twin of an affected twin (not recorded which). The CDR3 runs from the conserved cysteine through the conserved F or W. Fields, in order: V gene, J gene, CDR3 protein.

v_gene: TRBV4-1
j_gene: TRBJ1-5
CDR3aa: CASSQERWNQPQHF

v_gene: TRBV5-6
j_gene: TRBJ1-4
CDR3aa: CASSFRDWDEKLFF

v_gene: TRBV12-3/TRBV12-4
j_gene: TRBJ1-5
CDR3aa: CASSPRAPQPQHF

v_gene: TRBV30
j_gene: TRBJ1-2
CDR3aa: CACAVGSGYTF

v_gene: TRBV14
j_gene: TRBJ2-2
CDR3aa: CASSQVPATGELFF

v_gene: TRBV19
j_gene: TRBJ1-5
CDR3aa: CASSTDSGIFQPQHF

v_gene: TRBV12-3/TRBV12-4
j_gene: TRBJ1-2
CDR3aa: CASSFRGQGIYTF

v_gene: TRBV10-3
j_gene: TRBJ1-1
CDR3aa: CAIRGQGAGVTEAFF

v_gene: TRBV7-9
j_gene: TRBJ2-7
CDR3aa: CASSLDTAPDEQYF

v_gene: TRBV5-1
j_gene: TRBJ2-1
CDR3aa: CASSLAGQGFGQFF

v_gene: TRBV4-2
j_gene: TRBJ2-7
CDR3aa: CASSAERDYSYEQYF

v_gene: TRBV7-2
j_gene: TRBJ2-1
CDR3aa: CASSPLTGSGDEQFF

v_gene: TRBV19
j_gene: TRBJ1-5
CDR3aa: CASSTAPQGAPQHF

v_gene: TRBV6-5
j_gene: TRBJ2-1
CDR3aa: CASSYRGRSSYNEQFF

v_gene: TRBV29-1
j_gene: TRBJ2-1
CDR3aa: CSVDRGGEQFF

v_gene: TRBV15
j_gene: TRBJ1-5
CDR3aa: CATRSGQGIWEQPQHF

v_gene: TRBV7-8
j_gene: TRBJ2-7
CDR3aa: CASSLVTSSYEQYF

v_gene: TRBV5-1
j_gene: TRBJ1-6
CDR3aa: CASSSASAGAISPLHF

v_gene: TRBV18
j_gene: TRBJ2-6
CDR3aa: CASSPRTGEGSGANVLTF

v_gene: TRBV6-5
j_gene: TRBJ1-1
CDR3aa: CASSFSPGQGNTEAFF

v_gene: TRBV3-1
j_gene: TRBJ2-2
CDR3aa: CASSRGLAGVGELFF

v_gene: TRBV3-1
j_gene: TRBJ2-7
CDR3aa: CASSPEGFSYEQYF

v_gene: TRBV30
j_gene: TRBJ2-2
CDR3aa: CAWSRAGVLAGELFF

v_gene: TRBV12-3/TRBV12-4
j_gene: TRBJ2-1
CDR3aa: CASRSFGTSGSSYNEHFF

v_gene: TRBV3-1
j_gene: TRBJ2-5
CDR3aa: CASSLDLLAGGAETQYF

v_gene: TRBV5-1
j_gene: TRBJ2-5
CDR3aa: CASSPSEETQYF

v_gene: TRBV6-6
j_gene: TRBJ2-7
CDR3aa: CASSRQLYEQYF

v_gene: TRBV5-1
j_gene: TRBJ2-2
CDR3aa: CASSLDLTSSTGELFF

v_gene: TRBV6-5
j_gene: TRBJ2-3
CDR3aa: CASSYGSRIADTQYF

v_gene: TRBV5-1
j_gene: TRBJ1-2
CDR3aa: CASSLFPVTNYGYTF

v_gene: TRBV29-1
j_gene: TRBJ2-7
CDR3aa: CSVVTSGRLHEQYF

v_gene: TRBV3-1
j_gene: TRBJ1-1
CDR3aa: CASSQTRGEAFF

v_gene: TRBV5-1
j_gene: TRBJ1-1
CDR3aa: CASSLRDPSEAFF

v_gene: TRBV7-2
j_gene: TRBJ1-3
CDR3aa: CASSFRGRGNTIYF

v_gene: TRBV15
j_gene: TRBJ1-1
CDR3aa: CATSTRWGTEAFF

v_gene: TRBV7-9
j_gene: TRBJ1-1
CDR3aa: CASSLDRGAGTEAFF